This TCR beta chain stems from a study of cytomegalovirus exposure and HLA in healthy donors. For the study at large: Membership in the Caucasian-associated ancestry cluster was found for around 85% of 398 genotyped donors.

Points on this clone: Antigen unknown.

Study-wide results and limits: Later on, a genetic analysis was performed. It linked a missense variant in DCLRE1C with V- and J-gene trimming of TCR beta.

The trim removed 8 bases at V and 5 bases at J, leaving 5 bases unmatched. The CDR3 sequence is 13 residues long. Germline V gives CDR1 SNHLY, CDR2 FYNNEI. PCR amplification relied on 60 Vbeta primers (plus 13 Jbeta primers). Measured with immunoSEQ multiplex PCR; TCRdb has only the in-frame clones, and not every one. The table shows 85,000 to 100,000 clones, with over 55% occurring only once. Sequenced: PBMCs. The chain carries TRBV2 and TRBJ2-5; 10 bases align to TRBD1. The TCR originated in a woman between 25 and 40 years old in good health and CMV-seronegative. In DNA form, the CDR3 reads TGTGCCAGCCGAGACAGGGGGCTGGAGACCCAGTACTTC. Protein sequence: CASRDRGLETQYF.